These T cell receptor beta chains were read from a single sample in a study of blood T cell repertoires in COVID-19. The repertoire was sequenced with immunoSEQ multiplex PCR; TCRdb's copy has only in-frame clones and lacks some. The profile shows 45,000 or so clones, approximately 87% of them singletons. Sequenced material: peripheral blood. The receptor source for this set is a human donor in a cohort sampled during active COVID-19. Both conserved end residues are part of each CDR3. A D gene is named only where the DNA matches it firmly. Only part of the rows carry a size: once, few, many, or a class if the clone is expanded.

abundance: .; v_gene: TRBV18; d_gene: TRBD1; j_gene: TRBJ1-2; CDR3aa: CASSPTGQGASGYTF; CDR3nt: TGTGCCAGCTCACCAACGGGACAGGGGGCTAGTGGCTACACCTTC
abundance: .; v_gene: TRBV7-6; d_gene: .; j_gene: TRBJ2-1; CDR3aa: CASSLVSRGLDYNEQFF; CDR3nt: TGTGCCAGCAGCTTAGTTTCGCGGGGGCTCGACTACAATGAGCAGTTCTTC
abundance: once; v_gene: TRBV6-9; d_gene: TRBD1; j_gene: TRBJ1-2; CDR3aa: CASSWTGGNPYGYTF; CDR3nt: TGTGCCAGCAGTTGGACAGGGGGCAACCCCTATGGCTACACCTTC
abundance: once; v_gene: TRBV3-1/TRBV3-2; d_gene: TRBD2; j_gene: TRBJ2-7; CDR3aa: CASSQDSGLASGGHEQYF; CDR3nt: TGTGCCAGCAGCCAAGACTCGGGACTAGCCAGCGGGGGCCACGAGCAGTACTTC
abundance: .; v_gene: TRBV6-4; d_gene: TRBD1; j_gene: TRBJ1-6; CDR3aa: CASIWTGLQPLHF; CDR3nt: TGTGCCAGCATTTGGACAGGGTTACAGCCCCTCCACTTT
abundance: .; v_gene: TRBV24-1; d_gene: TRBD1; j_gene: TRBJ2-1; CDR3aa: CATSDSRQGNNEQFF; CDR3nt: TGTGCCACCAGTGACAGCAGACAGGGCAACAATGAGCAGTTCTTC
abundance: .; v_gene: TRBV30; d_gene: .; j_gene: TRBJ2-5; CDR3aa: CAWSVATKETQYF; CDR3nt: TGTGCCTGGAGTGTAGCGACCAAAGAGACCCAGTACTTC
abundance: .; v_gene: TRBV18; d_gene: TRBD2; j_gene: TRBJ2-5; CDR3aa: CASSPGTSGGNQETQYF; CDR3nt: TGTGCCAGCTCACCCGGGACTAGCGGGGGGAACCAAGAGACCCAGTACTTC
abundance: medium-sized; v_gene: TRBV19; d_gene: TRBD1; j_gene: TRBJ1-5; CDR3aa: CASSRQGNQPQHF; CDR3nt: TGTGCCAGTAGTAGACAGGGGAATCAGCCCCAGCATTTT
abundance: .; v_gene: TRBV11-2; d_gene: TRBD2; j_gene: TRBJ2-7; CDR3aa: CASSRSTSGGSSYEQYF; CDR3nt: TGTGCCAGCAGTAGGTCCACTAGCGGGGGGAGCTCCTACGAGCAGTACTTC
abundance: .; v_gene: TRBV6-5; d_gene: TRBD2; j_gene: TRBJ2-1; CDR3aa: CASTRTSGDNEQFF; CDR3nt: TGTGCCAGCACCCGGACTAGCGGGGACAATGAGCAGTTCTTC
abundance: .; v_gene: TRBV19; d_gene: .; j_gene: TRBJ1-2; CDR3aa: CASSIGKPGGPGGYTF; CDR3nt: TGTGCCAGTAGTATAGGGAAGCCAGGAGGCCCCGGTGGCTACACCTTC
abundance: .; v_gene: TRBV11-2; d_gene: TRBD1; j_gene: TRBJ1-2; CDR3aa: CASSSSGTGGLYGYTF; CDR3nt: TGTGCCAGCAGCTCCTCCGGGACAGGGGGCCTCTATGGCTACACCTTC
abundance: .; v_gene: TRBV4-1; d_gene: .; j_gene: TRBJ1-2; CDR3aa: CASSQDRGWYGYTF; CDR3nt: TGCGCCAGCAGCCAAGATCGGGGATGGTATGGCTACACCTTC
abundance: few; v_gene: TRBV11-2; d_gene: TRBD1; j_gene: TRBJ1-1; CDR3aa: CASSLEGTGTEAFF; CDR3nt: TGTGCCAGCAGCTTAGAAGGGACAGGGACTGAAGCTTTCTTT
abundance: .; v_gene: TRBV7-9; d_gene: .; j_gene: TRBJ1-1; CDR3aa: CASSLVGRTLRQDTEAFF; CDR3nt: TGTGCCAGCAGCTTAGTTGGTCGGACACTTAGGCAGGACACTGAAGCTTTCTTT
abundance: .; v_gene: TRBV5-1; d_gene: .; j_gene: TRBJ1-6; CDR3aa: CASSLAGLRLNSPLHF; CDR3nt: TGCGCCAGCAGCTTGGCAGGTCTCCGGTTAAATTCACCCCTCCACTTT
abundance: .; v_gene: TRBV13; d_gene: TRBD2; j_gene: TRBJ2-3; CDR3aa: CASSLEGLAGGALF; CDR3nt: TGTGCCAGCAGCTTAGAGGGACTAGCGGGCGGGGCCCTTTTT
abundance: once; v_gene: TRBV29-1; d_gene: .; j_gene: TRBJ1-4; CDR3aa: CSGPGKTNEKLFF; CDR3nt: TGCAGCGGACCGGGGAAAACTAATGAAAAACTGTTTTTT
abundance: .; v_gene: TRBV30; d_gene: TRBD1; j_gene: TRBJ1-4; CDR3aa: CAWSVPGTGNEKLFF; CDR3nt: TGTGCCTGGAGTGTACCGGGGACAGGGAATGAAAAACTGTTTTTT
abundance: .; v_gene: TRBV4-1; d_gene: TRBD1; j_gene: TRBJ2-7; CDR3aa: CASSQAGGQGSHEQYF; CDR3nt: TGCGCCAGCAGCCAAGCGGGCGGACAGGGGAGCCACGAGCAGTACTTC
abundance: .; v_gene: TRBV30; d_gene: TRBD2; j_gene: TRBJ2-1; CDR3aa: CARQSGGSSYNEQFF; CDR3nt: TGTGCCCGACAAAGCGGGGGGTCCTCCTACAATGAGCAGTTCTTC
abundance: once; v_gene: TRBV5-1; d_gene: .; j_gene: TRBJ1-1; CDR3aa: CASSLRAGANTEAFF; CDR3nt: TGCGCCAGCAGCCTTCGGGCAGGGGCGAACACTGAAGCTTTCTTT